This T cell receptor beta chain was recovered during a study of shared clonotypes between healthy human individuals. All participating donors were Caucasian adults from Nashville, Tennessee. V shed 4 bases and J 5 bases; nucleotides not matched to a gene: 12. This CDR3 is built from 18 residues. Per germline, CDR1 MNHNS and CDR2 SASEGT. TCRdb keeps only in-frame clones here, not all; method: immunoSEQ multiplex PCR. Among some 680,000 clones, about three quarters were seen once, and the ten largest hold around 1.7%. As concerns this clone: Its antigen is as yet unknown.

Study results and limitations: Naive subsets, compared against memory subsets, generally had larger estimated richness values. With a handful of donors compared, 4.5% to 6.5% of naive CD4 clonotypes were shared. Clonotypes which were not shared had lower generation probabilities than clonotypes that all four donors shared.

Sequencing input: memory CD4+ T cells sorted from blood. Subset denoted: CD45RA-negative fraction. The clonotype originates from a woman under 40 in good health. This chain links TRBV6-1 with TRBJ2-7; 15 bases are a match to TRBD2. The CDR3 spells CASSVGLAGGDWGNEQYF. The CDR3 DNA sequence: TGTGCCAGCAGTGTCGGACTAGCGGGAGGGGACTGGGGGAACGAGCAGTACTTC.